A single sample gave rise to the 27 T cell receptor beta chains below, sequenced in a study of T cell responses to AZD1222 COVID-19 vaccine. Profiled with immunoSEQ multiplex PCR; TCRdb holds only in-frame clones, not every one. Among roughly 100,000 clones, 89% were seen once, and the ten largest hold about 40%. Source: peripheral blood, taken 28 days after the second AZD1222 dose. The receptors derive from an adult who received the AZD1222 COVID-19 vaccine.

CDR3 region: CATSIFWGAHNYGYTF. CDR3 coding DNA: TGTGCTACCAGCATATTTTGGGGGGCGCATAACTATGGCTACACCTTC. The chain recombines TRBV28 with TRBJ1-2; TRBD1 might be the D (6 bases). The CDR3 is 16 residues long. Germline values: CDR1 MDHEN, CDR2 SYDVKM.

The chain joins TRBV27 to TRBJ2-6; the match to TRBD2 covers 12 bases. This CDR3 contains 19 residues. Germline V gene lookup returns CDR1 MNHEY and CDR2 SMNVEV (reference sequence). V trimming: 4 bases; J trimming: 4 bases; junction bases outside the gene matches: 11. In nucleotides, the CDR3 is TGTGCCAGCAGTTCGACTAGCGGGAGACGCTCGGGAGGGGCCAACGTCCTGACTTTC. Protein product: CASSSTSGRRSGGANVLTF.

The V gene is TRBV6-1, the J gene TRBJ1-1; TRBD1 is a possible D gene (5 bases). V lost 3 bases and J lost 4, with 15 bases in between. Germline CDR1 MNHNS, CDR2 SASEGT. The CDR3 totals 15 residues. CDR3 in DNA: TGTGCCAGCAGTGATCAGCCGGGTGGGGGCACTGAAGCTTTCTTT. Amino acids: CASSDQPGGGTEAFF.

This chain connects TRBV29-1 to TRBJ1-3, with D possibly matching TRBD1 (5 bases). The CDR3 has 14 amino acids. V was pared by 3 bases and J by 4 bases, with 13 bases between. Germline lookup yields CDR1 SQVTM and CDR2 ANQGSEA. The chain's CDR3 is CSVDRGTGGNTIYF. CDR3 sequence (DNA): TGCAGCGTTGACCGCGGGACTGGCGGAAACACCATATATTTT.

In its sample, this clone was seen a few times. The chain combines TRBV20-1 with TRBJ2-5, with unresolved D. V lost 6 bases to trimming and J lost 6 bases, with 11 bases between them. CDR3 size: 11 residues. Germline V gene data show CDR1 as DFQATT and CDR2 as SNEGSKA (reference sequence). The CDR3 DNA follows: TGCAGTGCCACTCCGTTTCAGACCCAGTACTTC. It specifies CSATPFQTQYF.

The genes are TRBV12-3 or TRBV12-4 and TRBJ2-1; 7 bases line up with TRBD2. CDR3 length: 13 residues. With 6 bases clipped from V and 7 bases from J, the junction kept 6 bases outside the gene matches. In DNA, the CDR3 is TGTGCCAGCAGACTCACTAGCGCTAATGAGCAGTTCTTC. Its protein is CASRLTSANEQFF.

This chain uses TRBV12-3 or TRBV12-4 with TRBJ1-5; D gene unclear. The CDR3 has 13 amino acids. The germline V and J ends were trimmed by 6 bases and 6 bases, with 12 bases remaining between them. The CDR3: CASSRLGGQPQHF. CDR3 in DNA: TGTGCCAGCAGCCGGCTGGGAGGTCAGCCCCAGCATTTT.

The V and J genes are TRBV27 and TRBJ1-1; possible D gene TRBD1, 5 bases. The CDR3 runs 15 residues. Trimming took 1 base from V and 4 from J, leaving 13 bases between them. The V gene's germline CDR1 is MNHEY and CDR2 SMNVEV (reference sequence). The CDR3 DNA reads TGTGCCAGCAGTTTATTGGGAGTCGGGGGCACTGAAGCTTTCTTT. Its protein product is CASSLLGVGGTEAFF.

The V gene is TRBV3-1 (or the pseudogene TRBV3-2), the J gene TRBJ2-2; D possibly corresponds to TRBD2 (6 bases). V was cut by 1 base and J by 7 bases, with 10 bases left in between. The germline V gene encodes CDR1 LGHDT and CDR2 YNNKEL (reference sequence). The CDR3 consists of 14 residues. This chain's CDR3 is CASSQGSRGGELFF. CDR3 DNA: TGTGCCAGCAGCCAAGGATCGCGGGGCGGGGAGCTGTTTTTT.

The rearrangement joins TRBV3-1 (or the pseudogene TRBV3-2) to TRBJ2-4, with D possibly being TRBD2 (5 bases). V was pared by 0 bases and J by 3 bases, with 15 bases between. Germline V gene data show CDR1 as LGHDT and CDR2 as YNNKEL (reference sequence). This CDR3 region has 17 residues. The CDR3 sequence: CASSQDPFPGNKNIQYF. The CDR3 nucleotides read TGTGCCAGCAGCCAAGACCCCTTCCCGGGGAACAAAAACATTCAGTACTTC.

V is TRBV7-9 and J is TRBJ2-7, with 13 bases that match TRBD2. The CDR3 totals 15 residues. Unmatched junction bases numbered 6, after V lost 5 bases and J lost 5 bases. CDR1 and CDR2 from the germline V gene are SEHNR and FQNEAQ (reference sequence). CDR3 loop: CASSPGLAGDHEQYF. The CDR3 DNA follows: TGTGCCAGCAGCCCAGGACTAGCGGGAGATCACGAGCAGTACTTC.

The chain couples TRBV5-1 to TRBJ1-1, with TRBD1 identical over 8 bases. In germline, CDR1 is SGHRS, CDR2 YFSETQ. After removal of 7 bases from V and 2 bases from J, the junction contained 13 bases not matched to a gene. The CDR3 loop spans 16 amino acids. The CDR3 spells CASANLGTGGNTEAFF. As DNA, the CDR3 is TGCGCCAGCGCGAACCTCGGGACAGGAGGAAACACTGAAGCTTTCTTT.

The J gene is TRBJ1-1, the V gene TRBV4-3, with D hard to call. The CDR3 contains 15 residues. V was pared by 0 bases and J by 6 bases, with 14 bases between. Per germline, CDR1 LGHNA and CDR2 YSLEER. The CDR3 region has the DNA TGCGCCAGCAGCCAAGATCGGGGTCAATCTTCTGAAGCTTTCTTT. The encoded protein is CASSQDRGQSSEAFF.

This chain uses TRBV21-1 with TRBJ2-7; the table's D call of TRBD1 was not tested on the DNA. TRBV21-1 is a listed pseudogene. The CDR3 totals 14 residues. CDR3: CASSKPRGTYEQYF. CDR3 coding DNA: TGTGCCAGCAGCAAACCCAGGGGTACCTACGAGCAGTACTTC.

This chain joins TRBV27 and TRBJ2-7, with 7 bases lining up with TRBD1. This CDR3 comprises 16 residues. V lost 4 bases, J lost 4 bases, and 13 bases stayed unmatched. Germline V CDR1 and CDR2: MNHEY, SMNVEV (reference sequence). CDR3 bases: TGTGCCAGCAGTTCCCGACAGGGCTACTCCTGGTACGAGCAGTACTTC. Amino acid sequence: CASSSRQGYSWYEQYF.

This clone is a singleton in its sample. The genes are TRBV6-1 and TRBJ2-1, with 11 bases matching TRBD2. Germline V gene sequence: CDR1 MNHNS, CDR2 SASEGT. With 5 bases clipped from V and 4 bases from J, the junction kept 4 bases outside the gene matches. The CDR3 spans 15 residues. The CDR3 DNA sequence: TGTGCCAGCAGTTCCGGGACTAGCGGATACAATGAGCAGTTCTTC. Encoded protein: CASSSGTSGYNEQFF.

J is TRBJ2-7 and V is TRBV15; D is perhaps TRBD1 (5 bases). The CDR3 length is 15 residues. The germline V and J ends were trimmed by 3 bases and 2 bases, with 14 bases remaining between them. The germline CDR1 and CDR2 sequences are LNHNV and YYDKDF (reference sequence). CDR3 nucleotide sequence: TGTGCCACCAGCAGTCGATCGACAGAGACCTACGAGCAGTACTTC. Its protein is CATSSRSTETYEQYF.

V is TRBV7-9 and J is TRBJ2-7; TRBD1 matches 11 bases. This CDR3 region has 14 residues. V lost 8 bases to trimming and J lost 4 bases; unmatched junction nucleotides: 7. Germline values: CDR1 SEHNR, CDR2 FQNEAQ (reference sequence). The CDR3 loop reads CASAWDRGLYEQYF. Written as DNA, the CDR3 is TGTGCCAGCGCTTGGGACAGGGGGTTATACGAGCAGTACTTC.

The chain uses TRBV29-1 and TRBJ1-1; 7 bases match TRBD1. The ends lost 6 bases at V and 1 base at J; junction bases unmatched: 11. Germline V gene lookup returns CDR1 SQVTM and CDR2 ANQGSEA. CDR3 size: 15 residues. The CDR3 protein is CSVSFQGVSNTEAFF. In DNA form, the CDR3 reads TGCAGCGTCTCGTTTCAGGGGGTGTCGAACACTGAAGCTTTCTTT.

In this sample, this clone turned up a few times. V is TRBV7-9 and J is TRBJ2-5, with 7 bases fitting TRBD2. This CDR3 has 15 amino acids. Germline V lookup: CDR1 SEHNR, CDR2 FQNEAQ (reference sequence). After removal of 0 bases from V and 5 bases from J, the junction contained 6 bases not matched to a gene. CDR3 coding DNA: TGTGCCAGCAGCTTAGCGGGACTATTGGCGGAGACCCAGTACTTC. It encodes CASSLAGLLAETQYF.

This chain links TRBV18 with TRBJ1-6; the D gene is possibly TRBD1 (5 bases). This CDR3 comprises 15 residues. The ends were cut back, 6 bases at V and 7 bases at J, with 16 bases in the middle. Germline values: CDR1 KGHSH, CDR2 LQKENI. CDR3 protein: CASSPDTVVNSPLHF. For the CDR3, the DNA is TGTGCCAGCTCGCCGGACACCGTAGTCAATTCACCCCTCCACTTT. Looking up the rest from reference TRBV18 and TRBJ1-6 gives the full variable domain: NAGVMQNPRHLVRRRGQEARLRCSPMKGHSHVYWYRQLPEEGLKFMVYLQKENIIDESGMPKERFSAEFPKEGPSILRIQQVVRGDSAAYFCASSPDTVVNSPLHFGNGTRLTVT.

The V and J genes are TRBV7-2 and TRBJ1-6; D unresolved. The V and J ends lost 0 bases and 9 bases respectively, with 9 bases between them. This CDR3 is 14 amino acids long. Germline V lookup: CDR1 SGHTA, CDR2 FQGNSA. Here the CDR3 reads CASSLAAAGSPLHF. The CDR3 DNA reads TGTGCCAGCAGCTTAGCGGCGGCGGGTTCACCCCTCCACTTT.

This clone appeared once. The rearrangement uses TRBV14 and TRBJ1-2; D might be TRBD1 (5 bases). Per the germline V gene, CDR1 is SGHDN and CDR2 is FVKESK. CDR3 length equals 13 residues. The V end was cut by 2 bases, the J end by 7 bases, with 11 bases between. CDR3: CASSQIVRGGYTF. CDR3 nucleotides: TGTGCCAGCAGCCAAATTGTGAGGGGTGGCTACACCTTC.

The chain has TRBV6-1 and TRBJ2-7; tentatively, D is TRBD1 or TRBD2 (5 bases each). The germline CDR1 and CDR2 sequences are MNHNS and SASEGT. The CDR3 covers 14 residues. V was trimmed by 3 bases and J by 0 bases, leaving 9 bases between them. The DNA of the CDR3 is TGTGCCAGCAGTGAGGGACGTTCCTCCTACGAGCAGTACTTC. Encoded protein: CASSEGRSSYEQYF.

This clone was observed once. Other DNA sequences in this specimen translate into the identical CDR3. The J gene is TRBJ2-7, the V gene TRBV9, with unresolved D. V lost 0 bases and J lost 0, with 7 bases in between. The CDR3 runs 14 residues. Germline V gene sequence: CDR1 SGDLS, CDR2 YYNGEE. The CDR3 sequence: CASSVGADSYEQYF. The CDR3 DNA reads TGTGCCAGCAGCGTAGGGGCAGACTCCTACGAGCAGTACTTC.

This clone showed up just a few times. The V and J genes are TRBV4-2 and TRBJ2-7; 12 positions agree with TRBD2. Germline CDR1 and CDR2: LGHNA and YNFKEQ. This CDR3 is 18 amino acids long. V shed 0 bases and J 5 bases; nucleotides not matched to a gene: 11. The CDR3 loop is CASSQDLLRTSGINEQYF. Written as DNA, the CDR3 is TGTGCCAGCAGCCAAGATCTTTTGCGGACTAGCGGGATCAACGAGCAGTACTTC.

The chain has TRBV7-2 and TRBJ2-1, with D unclear. Germline CDR1 SGHTA, CDR2 FQGNSA. The germline V and J ends were trimmed by 5 bases and 0 bases, with 8 bases remaining between them. CDR3 length: 14 amino acids. This CDR3 reads CASSPGGSYNEQFF. DNA of the CDR3: TGTGCCAGCAGCCCCGGCGGCTCCTACAATGAGCAGTTCTTC.